This T cell receptor (beta chain) was retrieved from a study of cytomegalovirus exposure and HLA in healthy donors. V shed 7 bases and J shed 5 bases, with 9 bases lying between them. The V gene's germline CDR1 is SGHAT and CDR2 FQNNGV. The CDR3 runs to 11 residues. PCR employed 60 Vbeta and 13 Jbeta primers. Only in-frame clones appear in the TCRdb table, and some are missing; sequencing was by immunoSEQ multiplex PCR. The sample carries 130,000 or so clones, about 74% recorded once. This TCR was sampled from a man aged 35 to 55 in good health and CMV-seropositive. The chain is built from TRBV11-2 and TRBJ2-7, with D perhaps matching TRBD1 (5 bases). The sample comprised PBMCs. CDR3 sequence: CASNQGNEQYF. The CDR3 DNA reads as TGTGCCAGCAACCAGGGAAACGAGCAGTACTTC.